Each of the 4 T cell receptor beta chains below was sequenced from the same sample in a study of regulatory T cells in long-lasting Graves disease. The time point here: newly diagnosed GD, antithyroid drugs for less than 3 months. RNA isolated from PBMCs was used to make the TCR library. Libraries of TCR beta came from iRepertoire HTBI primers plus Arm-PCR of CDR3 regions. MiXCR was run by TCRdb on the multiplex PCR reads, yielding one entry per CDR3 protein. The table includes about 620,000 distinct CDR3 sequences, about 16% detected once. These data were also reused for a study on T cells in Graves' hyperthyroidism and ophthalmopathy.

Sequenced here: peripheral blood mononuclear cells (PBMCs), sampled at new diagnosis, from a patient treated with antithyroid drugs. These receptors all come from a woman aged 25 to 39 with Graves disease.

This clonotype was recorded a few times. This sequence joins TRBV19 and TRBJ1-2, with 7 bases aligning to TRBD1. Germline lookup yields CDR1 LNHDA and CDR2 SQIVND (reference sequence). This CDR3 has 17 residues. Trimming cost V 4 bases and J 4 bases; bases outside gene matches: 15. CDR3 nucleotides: TGTGCCAGTAGTACGCCCCCCGGACAGGTTTTTTCCTATGGCTACACCTTC. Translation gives CASSTPPGQVFSYGYTF.

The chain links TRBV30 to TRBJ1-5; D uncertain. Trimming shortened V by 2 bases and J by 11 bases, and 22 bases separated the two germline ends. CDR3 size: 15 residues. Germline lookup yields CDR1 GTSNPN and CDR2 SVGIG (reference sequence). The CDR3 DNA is TGTGCCTGGAGTAGCGGCGCAGGACCCCTTGAGACCCAGCATTTT. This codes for CAWSSGAGPLETQHF.

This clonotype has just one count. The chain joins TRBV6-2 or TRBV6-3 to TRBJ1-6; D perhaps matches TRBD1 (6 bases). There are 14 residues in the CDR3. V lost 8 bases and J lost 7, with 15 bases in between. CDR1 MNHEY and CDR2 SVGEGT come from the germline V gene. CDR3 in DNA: TGTGCCAGCGCGTGGGCAGGGGCCAATTCACCCCTCCACTTT. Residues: CASAWAGANSPLHF.

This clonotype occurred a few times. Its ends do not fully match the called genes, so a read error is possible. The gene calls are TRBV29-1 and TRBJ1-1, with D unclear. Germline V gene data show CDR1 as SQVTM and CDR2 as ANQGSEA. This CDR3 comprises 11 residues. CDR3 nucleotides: TGCAGCGTTGTACAGAACACTGAAGCTCTCTTT. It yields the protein CSVVQNTEALF. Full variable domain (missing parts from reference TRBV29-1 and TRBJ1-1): SAVISQKPSRDICQRGTSLTIQCQVDSQVTMMFWYRQQPGQSLTLIATANQGSEATYESGFVIDKFPISRPNLTFSTLTVSNMSPEDSSIYLCSVVQNTEALFGQGTRLTVV.